One sample yielded the 18 T cell receptor beta chains listed below, sequenced in a study of blood T cell repertoires in COVID-19. Method: immunoSEQ multiplex PCR; TCRdb's copy keeps in-frame clones and lacks some. The repertoire holds some 40,000 clones, with about 85% as singletons. Sequenced material: peripheral blood. Receptors were obtained from a woman older than 75 with acute or convalescent COVID-19.

The chain employs TRBV5-1 and TRBJ2-2, with D possibly being TRBD2 (5 bases). CDR3 length equals 16 residues. The germline V gene has CDR1 SGHRS and CDR2 YFSETQ. Trimming took off 0 bases at V and 1 base at J, with 10 bases between the two ends. The CDR3 DNA is TGCGCCAGCAGCTTGGATCGCGGGTGGAACACCGGGGAGCTGTTTTTT. Encoded protein: CASSLDRGWNTGELFF.

This clone appeared a few times. CDR3 DNA sequence: TGCGCCAGCAGCCAGAGCAGGGGGCCTTACACCGGGGAGCTGTTTTTT. Its translation: CASSQSRGPYTGELFF. The chain links TRBV4-1 to TRBJ2-2, with TRBD1 matching 8 bases. Germline V CDR1 and CDR2: MGHRA, YSYEKL. The CDR3 has 16 amino acids. Trimming removed 3 bases from V and 3 bases from J; junction bases left unmatched: 6.

The J gene is TRBJ2-5, the V gene TRBV5-1; tentative D call: TRBD2 (6 bases). The CDR3 spans 13 residues. Germline CDR1 is SGHRS and CDR2 is YFSETQ. V was pared by 3 bases and J by 4 bases, with 10 bases between. CDR3 DNA sequence: TGCGCCAGCAGCTATGAGGGAGGAGAGACCCAGTACTTC. It is translated as CASSYEGGETQYF.

This clone has only a few counts. The chain couples TRBV2 to TRBJ1-1; no firm D call. The CDR3 consists of 13 residues. V lost 9 bases to trimming and J lost 0 bases, with 11 bases between them. CDR1 is SNHLY and CDR2 is FYNNEI in the germline V gene. The CDR3 sequence: CASSQLMNTEAFF. CDR3 bases: TGTGCCAGTAGCCAGTTGATGAACACTGAAGCTTTCTTT.

This clone was counted a few times. V is TRBV6-5 and J is TRBJ2-7; 7 positions agree with TRBD1. The CDR3 is 14 amino acids. Germline CDR1 reads MNHEY; CDR2 reads SVGAGI. V was clipped by 5 bases and J by 1 base; unmatched bases: 5. CDR3 amino acids: CASSRDSSSYEQYF. CDR3 DNA: TGTGCCAGCAGTAGGGACAGTTCTTCCTACGAGCAGTACTTC.

The V and J genes are TRBV5-1 and TRBJ2-2, with 9 nucleotides matching TRBD1. Germline-derived CDR1 and CDR2 are SGHRS and YFSETQ. Germline trimming cut 2 bases from V and 4 bases from J; bases unmatched to any gene: 3. CDR3 length: 15 amino acids. This CDR3 is CASSLGTGSTGELFF. CDR3 bases: TGCGCCAGCAGCTTAGGGACAGGGTCCACCGGGGAGCTGTTTTTT.

The J gene is TRBJ2-3, the V gene TRBV7-9; TRBD1 agrees at 8 bases. J was trimmed by 2 bases and V by 7 bases; bases with no gene match: 5. Germline lookup yields CDR1 SEHNR and CDR2 FQNEAQ (reference sequence). This CDR3 is built from 14 residues. CDR3 sequence reads: CASTLTGDTDTQYF. The CDR3 DNA is TGTGCCAGCACCCTGACAGGGGACACAGATACGCAGTATTTT. The complete variable domain, with remaining parts taken from reference TRBV7-9 and TRBJ2-3, reads DTGVSQNPRHKITKRGQNVTFRCDPISEHNRLYWYRQTLGQGPEFLTYFQNEAQLEKSRLLSDRFSAERPKGSFSTLEIQRTEQGDSAMYLCASTLTGDTDTQYFGPGTRLTVL.

This clone was recorded once. This chain links TRBV5-8 with TRBJ1-3, with 7 bases aligning to TRBD1. V lost 3 bases and J lost 4; bases outside the gene matches: 4. This CDR3 has 14 residues. The germline gives CDR1 SGHTS, CDR2 YDEGEE. This chain's CDR3 is CASSSPGQGNTIYF. In nucleotides, the CDR3 is TGTGCCAGCAGCTCCCCGGGACAGGGAAACACCATATATTTT.

The J gene is TRBJ2-3, the V gene TRBV11-1; the match to TRBD2 covers 10 bases. Germline V gene lookup returns CDR1 SGHAT and CDR2 FQDESV (reference sequence). This CDR3 is built from 15 residues. V lost 5 bases to trimming and J lost 3 bases; unmatched junction nucleotides: 5. In nucleotides, the CDR3 is TGTGCCAGCAGCGCAACTAGCGGGGATACAGATACGCAGTATTTT. It is translated as CASSATSGDTDTQYF.

This chain joins TRBV19 and TRBJ2-1, with 11 bases identical to TRBD1. The germline V gene has CDR1 LNHDA and CDR2 SQIVND (reference sequence). V was pared by 6 bases and J by 10 bases, with 5 bases of the junction left unmatched. The length of the CDR3 is 13 residues. For the CDR3, the DNA is TGTGCCAGTAGGGACAGGGGGCGGCAAGAGCAGTTCTTC. This translates into CASRDRGRQEQFF.

The rearrangement links TRBV3-1 (or the pseudogene TRBV3-2) to TRBJ2-7, with D maybe TRBD1 (5 bases). Trimming cost V 1 base and J 6 bases, with 28 bases left between them. Germline V gene data show CDR1 as LGHDT and CDR2 as YNNKEL (reference sequence). This CDR3 is 19 amino acids long. The CDR3 nucleotides read TGTGCCAGCAGCCAAGTCGGGCACCAGATCGGACCCCCCAGGGCCGAGCAGTACTTC. Translating it yields CASSQVGHQIGPPRAEQYF.

The rearrangement links TRBV19 to TRBJ2-1; 9 bases match TRBD2. CDR1 LNHDA and CDR2 SQIVND come from the germline V gene (reference sequence). This CDR3 spans 16 amino acids. Losses at the gene ends were 2 bases for V and 10 bases for J; bases not matched to a gene: 12. CDR3 residues: CASSILGAGGVREQFF. As DNA, the CDR3 is TGTGCCAGTAGTATATTAGGAGCGGGAGGCGTACGGGAGCAGTTCTTC. The full variable domain, in which reference TRBV19 and TRBJ2-1 provide the parts outside the CDR3, is DGGITQSPKYLFRKEGQNVTLSCEQNLNHDAMYWYRQDPGQGLRLIYYSQIVNDFQKGDIAEGYSVSREKKESFPLTVTSAQKNPTAFYLCASSILGAGGVREQFFGPGTRLTVL.

V gene TRBV21-1 combines with J gene TRBJ2-5; the D call TRBD1 from the table was never checked on the DNA. TRBV21-1 is tagged as a pseudogene. The CDR3 runs 23 residues. The CDR3 reads CASSPRTSGTGHQAERSSETQYF. The CDR3 DNA reads as TGTGCCAGCAGCCCCCGGACCTCCGGGACAGGACACCAAGCGGAGAGAAGTTCAGAGACCCAGTACTTC.

The genes are TRBV30 and TRBJ2-7, with D possibly TRBD2 on 6 matching bases. V lost 4 bases, J lost 1 base, and 23 bases lay in between. This CDR3 is 17 amino acids long. Germline assignment: CDR1 GTSNPN and CDR2 SVGIG (reference sequence). Written as DNA, the CDR3 is TGTGCCTGGACCCAAAGCGGGCTAGCAAGTCGGTCCTACGAGCAGTACTTC. Translated: CAWTQSGLASRSYEQYF.

The V gene is TRBV5-1, the J gene TRBJ2-3, with a weak D call TRBD2 (7 bases). The germline V and J ends were trimmed by 4 bases and 0 bases, with 15 bases remaining between them. Germline V gene lookup returns CDR1 SGHRS and CDR2 YFSETQ. The CDR3 loop spans 16 amino acids. CDR3 amino acids: CASSPGAGDSTDTQYF. The CDR3 DNA follows: TGCGCCAGCAGCCCAGGGGCGGGAGATAGCACAGATACGCAGTATTTT.

The chain links TRBV3-1 (or the pseudogene TRBV3-2) to TRBJ2-3; 15 nucleotides line up with TRBD2. The CDR3 runs to 15 residues. CDR1 LGHDT and CDR2 YNNKEL come from the germline V gene (reference sequence). Losses at the gene ends were 4 bases for V and 5 bases for J; bases not matched to a gene: 1. DNA of the CDR3: TGTGCCAGCAGCCCGGGACTAGCGGGAGGAGATACGCAGTATTTT. Its translation is CASSPGLAGGDTQYF.

The V gene is TRBV28, the J gene TRBJ1-5, with D unclear. V shed 3 bases and J shed 0 bases, with 9 bases lying between them. The CDR3 loop spans 15 amino acids. CDR1 and CDR2 (germline): MDHEN, SYDVKM. The CDR3 bases are TGTGCCAGCAGTTTGCGGGGATATAGCAATCAGCCCCAGCATTTT. Residues: CASSLRGYSNQPQHF.

This clone was detected once. The rearrangement joins TRBV12-3 or TRBV12-4 to TRBJ2-5, with a weak D call TRBD2 (5 bases). This CDR3 region has 12 residues. The V end lost 5 bases, the J end lost 7 bases, and 11 bases lay between the germline ends. CDR3 in DNA: TGTGCCAGCAGTAGGACTGTGGGGACCCAGTACTTC. Amino acids: CASSRTVGTQYF.